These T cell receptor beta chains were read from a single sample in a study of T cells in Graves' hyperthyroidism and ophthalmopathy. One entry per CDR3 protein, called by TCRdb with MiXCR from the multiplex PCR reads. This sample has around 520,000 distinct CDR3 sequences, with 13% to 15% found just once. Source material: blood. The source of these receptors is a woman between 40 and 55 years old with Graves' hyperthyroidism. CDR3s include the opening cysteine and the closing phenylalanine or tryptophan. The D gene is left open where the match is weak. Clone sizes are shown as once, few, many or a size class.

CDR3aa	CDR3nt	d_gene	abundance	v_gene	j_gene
CASRLKPDSRSGNEQFF	TGTGCCAGCAGACTGAAACCGGACTCACGTAGCGGCAATGAGCAGTTCTTC	-	many	TRBV27	TRBJ2-1
CASSDITAASGGYNEQFF	TGTGCCAGCAGTGATATTACCGCGGCTAGCGGTGGTTACAATGAGCAGTTCTTC	TRBD2	many	TRBV2	TRBJ2-1
CASSPSPTGYEQYF	TGTGCCAGCAGTCCCTCCCCAACAGGGTACGAGCAGTACTTC	-	many	TRBV28	TRBJ2-7
CASSLGGRSNQPQHF	TGTGCCAGCAGCTTAGGAGGGAGAAGCAATCAGCCCCAGCATTTT	-	few	TRBV13	TRBJ1-5
CASSPWTSGNYNEQFF	TGTGCCAGCTCACCATGGACTAGCGGAAACTACAATGAGCAGTTCTTC	TRBD2	many	TRBV18	TRBJ2-1
CASSLNLLAEAFF	TGTGCCAGCAGCCTTAACCTGCTCGCTGAAGCTTTCTTT	-	many	TRBV7-8	TRBJ1-1
CASSLQLGGIHQPQHF	TGTGCCAGCAGTTTACAACTTGGAGGGATCCATCAGCCCCAGCATTTT	-	many	TRBV12-3/TRBV12-4	TRBJ1-5
CASSLNRAQPQHF	TGTGCCAGCAGTTTGAACAGGGCTCAGCCCCAGCATTTT	-	many	TRBV27	TRBJ1-5
CASSLALANHNEQFF	TGTGCCAGCAGTCTGGCACTAGCGAACCACAATGAGCAGTTCTTC	TRBD2	many	TRBV6-1	TRBJ2-1
CASSFRGELGAFF	TGTGCCAGCAGTTTTCGGGGGGAGTTGGGAGCTTTCTTT	-	many	TRBV12-3/TRBV12-4	TRBJ1-1
CASGWTGPYNEQFF	TGTGCCAGCGGATGGACAGGGCCCTACAATGAGCAGTTCTTC	TRBD1	few	TRBV6-1	TRBJ2-1
CASNLLAGLLAGTDTQYF	TGTGCCAGCAATTTGTTAGCGGGACTTCTAGCAGGCACAGATACGCAGTATTTT	TRBD2	few	TRBV28	TRBJ2-3
CASSQINSGSSYEQYF	TGTGCCAGCAGTCAGATAAACAGCGGGTCCTCCTACGAGCAGTACTTC	-	many	TRBV28	TRBJ2-7
CASSSGQGYEQYF	TGTGCCAGCAGTTCCGGACAGGGCTACGAGCAGTACTTC	TRBD1	many	TRBV28	TRBJ2-7
CASSQEVTNTEAFF	TGTGCCAGCAGCCAAGAGGTCACAAACACTGAAGCTTTCTTT	-	many	TRBV3-1	TRBJ1-1
CASSQWTQVGTGELFF	TGTGCCAGCAGCCAGTGGACCCAGGTGGGCACCGGGGAGCTGTTTTTT	-	many	TRBV7-9	TRBJ2-2